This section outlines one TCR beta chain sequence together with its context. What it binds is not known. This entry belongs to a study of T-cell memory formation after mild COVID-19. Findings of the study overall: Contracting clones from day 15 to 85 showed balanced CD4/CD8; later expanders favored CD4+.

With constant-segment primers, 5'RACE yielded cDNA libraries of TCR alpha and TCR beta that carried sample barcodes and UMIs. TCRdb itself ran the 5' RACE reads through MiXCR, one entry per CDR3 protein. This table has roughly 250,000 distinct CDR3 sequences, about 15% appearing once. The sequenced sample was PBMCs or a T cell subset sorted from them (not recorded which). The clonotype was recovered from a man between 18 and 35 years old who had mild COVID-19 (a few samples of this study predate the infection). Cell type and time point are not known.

For the CDR3, the DNA is TGTGCCAGCAGTTATGACAGGGTCTATGGCTACACCTTC. This translates into CASSYDRVYGYTF. This chain uses TRBV6-2 or TRBV6-3 with TRBJ1-2; 7 bases match TRBD1. V lost 3 bases, J lost 4 bases, and 2 bases stayed unmatched. In germline, CDR1 is MNHEY, CDR2 SVGEGT. The CDR3 totals 13 residues.